This T cell receptor (beta chain) stems from a study of graft-versus-host responses after intestinal transplantation. Turning to the study itself: Recipients were given multivisceral, liver-intestinal, or isolated intestinal transplants.

Profiled with immunoSEQ multiplex PCR; TCRdb holds only in-frame clones, not every one. The sample consists of about 85,000 clones, approximately 90% of them appearing once. This CDR3 region has 12 residues. Germline trimming cut 4 bases from V and 10 bases from J; bases unmatched to any gene: 4. CDR1 and CDR2 from the germline V gene are SEHNR and FQNEAQ (reference sequence). A note on this clone: Its cognate antigen is unknown.

Sample: unstimulated CD8+ T cells sorted from spleen or lymph node cells, taken before transplant. The V call is TRBV7-9, the J call TRBJ2-1; TRBD2 matches at 7 bases. The sequence derives from a human donor who was the organ donor for an intestinal transplant. CDR3 residues: CASSSTSDEQFF. CDR3 DNA sequence: TGTGCCAGCAGCTCCACTAGCGACGAGCAGTTCTTC.